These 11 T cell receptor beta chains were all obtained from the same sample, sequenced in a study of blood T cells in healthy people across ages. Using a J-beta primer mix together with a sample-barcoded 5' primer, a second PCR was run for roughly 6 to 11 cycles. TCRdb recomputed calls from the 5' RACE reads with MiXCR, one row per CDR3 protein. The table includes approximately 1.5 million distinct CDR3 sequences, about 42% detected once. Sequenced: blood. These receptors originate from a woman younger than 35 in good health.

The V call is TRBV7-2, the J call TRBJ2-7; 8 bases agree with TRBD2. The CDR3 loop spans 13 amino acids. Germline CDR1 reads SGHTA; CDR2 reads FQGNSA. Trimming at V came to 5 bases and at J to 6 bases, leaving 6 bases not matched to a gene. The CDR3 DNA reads TGTGCCAGCAGCCCCCGGGGGGGCCTCGAGCAGTACTTC. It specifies CASSPRGGLEQYF.

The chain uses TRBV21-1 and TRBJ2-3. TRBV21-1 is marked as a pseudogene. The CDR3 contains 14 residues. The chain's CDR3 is CASGKVWLTDTQYF. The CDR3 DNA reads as TGTGCCAGCGGCAAAGTTTGGCTAACAGATACGCAGTATTTT.

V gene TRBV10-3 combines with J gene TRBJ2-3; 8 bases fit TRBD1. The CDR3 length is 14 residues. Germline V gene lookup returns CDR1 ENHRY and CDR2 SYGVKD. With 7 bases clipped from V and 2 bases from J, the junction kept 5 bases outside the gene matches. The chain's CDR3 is CAIMGQATTDTQYF. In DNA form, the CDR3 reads TGTGCCATCATGGGACAGGCGACCACAGATACGCAGTATTTT.

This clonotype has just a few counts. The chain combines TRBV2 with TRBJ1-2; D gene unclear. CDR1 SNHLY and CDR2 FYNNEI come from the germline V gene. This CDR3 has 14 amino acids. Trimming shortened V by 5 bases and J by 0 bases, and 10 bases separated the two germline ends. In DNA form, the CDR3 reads TGTGCCAGCAGTAACAACAGAGCTAACTATGGCTACACCTTC. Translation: CASSNNRANYGYTF.

CDR3 in amino acids: CASSPRTGRVNYNEQYF. The CDR3 region has the DNA TGTGCCAGCAGTCCACGCACAGGTAGGGTAAATTACAATGAGCAGTACTTC. The chain is built from TRBV27 and TRBJ2-1; weak D call: TRBD1 (5 bases). The closer fit of TRBJ2-7 to the DNA end suggests the J call may be wrong. The CDR3 consists of 17 residues. The V gene's germline CDR1 is MNHEY and CDR2 SMNVEV (reference sequence).

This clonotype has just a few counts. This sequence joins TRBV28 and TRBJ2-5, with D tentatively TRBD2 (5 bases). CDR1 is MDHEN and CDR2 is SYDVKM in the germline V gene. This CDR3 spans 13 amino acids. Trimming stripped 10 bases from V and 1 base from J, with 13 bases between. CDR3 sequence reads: CATQPGSQETQYF. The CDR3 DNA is TGTGCCACCCAACCGGGATCCCAAGAGACCCAGTACTTC.

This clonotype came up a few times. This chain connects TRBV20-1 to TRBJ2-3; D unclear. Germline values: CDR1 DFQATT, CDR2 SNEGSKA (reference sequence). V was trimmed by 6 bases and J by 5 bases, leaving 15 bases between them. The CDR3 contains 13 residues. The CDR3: CSASEDLRDTQYF. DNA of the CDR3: TGCAGTGCCAGCGAGGATCTTAGAGATACGCAGTATTTT.

For the CDR3, the DNA is TGTGCCAGCAGCTTAGCGTCCGGGGACAATGAGCAGTACTTC. It encodes CASSLASGDNEQYF. The chain is built from TRBV7-2 and TRBJ2-4; a possible D gene is TRBD1 (6 bases). Germline CDR1 and CDR2: SGHTA and FQGNSA. The CDR3 is 14 residues long. The V and J ends lost 0 bases and 13 bases respectively, with 16 bases between them.

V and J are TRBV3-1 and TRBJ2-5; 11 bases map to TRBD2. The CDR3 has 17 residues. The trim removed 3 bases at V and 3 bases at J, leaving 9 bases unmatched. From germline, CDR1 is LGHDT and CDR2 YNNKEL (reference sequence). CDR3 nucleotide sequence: TGTGCCAGCAGCCAGAGATATACGACTAGCGGGAAAGAGACCCAGTACTTC. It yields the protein CASSQRYTTSGKETQYF.

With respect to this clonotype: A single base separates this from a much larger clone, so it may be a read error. CDR3 nucleotide sequence: TGTGCCAGCAGTACCAACGTTGTCGGTGAGCAGTTCTTC. Amino acid sequence: CASSTNVVGEQFF. This chain uses TRBV12-3 or TRBV12-4 with TRBJ2-1; D is unclear. Trimming pared 5 bases from V and 9 bases from J, leaving 14 bases between. The CDR3 extends over 13 amino acids.

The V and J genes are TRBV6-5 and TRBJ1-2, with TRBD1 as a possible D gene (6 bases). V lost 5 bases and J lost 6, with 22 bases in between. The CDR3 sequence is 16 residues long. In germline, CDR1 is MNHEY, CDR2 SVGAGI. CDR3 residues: CASSTYRTAIIDGYTF. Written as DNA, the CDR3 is TGTGCCAGCAGTACATATCGGACAGCAATAATAGATGGCTACACCTTC.